These 4 T cell receptor beta chains share one sample of origin, sequenced in a study of T cells in women clearing cervical HPV infection. Measured with immunoSEQ multiplex PCR; TCRdb has only the in-frame clones, and not every one. In total, the table holds fewer than 30,000 clones. The sequenced material came from blood buffy coat. These receptors were collected from a woman between 18 and 69 years old with a cervical HPV16 infection that either progressed to CIN3+ or cleared (not recorded which).

Turning to this clone: The DNA ends 3 residues before the CDR3 does, and the rest of the CDR3 is filled in from the germline J gene. This chain links TRBV7-9 with TRBJ1-6; no clear D. This CDR3 spans 14 amino acids. V dropped 7 bases and J dropped 7 bases, with 14 bases sitting between them. Germline CDR1 SEHNR, CDR2 FQNEAQ (reference sequence). The DNA read from the CDR3 is TGTGCCAGCAAAGACAACGTTTTGAATTCACCC. It specifies CASKDNVLNSP. From start to end, the CDR3 is CASKDNVLNSPLHF.

Details on this clone: Read sequence stops 3 residues before the CDR3 end, and the germline J gene provides the missing end. The chain carries TRBV5-5 and TRBJ2-7, with 12 bases matching TRBD2. The junction had 3 bases not matched to a gene; V was cut back by 4 bases and J by 4 bases. Germline V gene sequence: CDR1 SGHKS, CDR2 YYEKEE (reference sequence). The CDR3 contains 14 residues. CDR3 DNA (partial): TGTGCCAGCAGCCGGACTAGCGGGGTGTACGAG. Translation gives CASSRTSGVYE. The CDR3 in its entirety is CASSRTSGVYEQYF. Full variable domain (remainder filled in from reference TRBV5-5 and TRBJ2-7): DAGVTQSPTHLIKTRGQQVTLRCSPISGHKSVSWYQQVLGQGPQFIFQYYEKEERGRGNFPDRFSARQFPNYSSELNVNALLLGDSALYLCASSRTSGVYEQYFGPGTRLTVT.

Details on this clone: The read halts 3 residues ahead of the CDR3 end, with the missing end drawn from the germline J gene. The chain uses TRBV5-1 and TRBJ2-7, with 7 bases that match TRBD2. The CDR3 extends over 15 amino acids. Looked up from germline, CDR1 is SGHRS and CDR2 is YFSETQ. Trimming cost V 0 bases and J 4 bases; bases outside gene matches: 7. The CDR3 bases that were read are TGCGCCAGCAGCTTGGTCTCGGGACTAAATTACGAG. Translating gives CASSLVSGLNYE. The whole CDR3 reads CASSLVSGLNYEQYF. Full variable domain (missing parts from reference TRBV5-1 and TRBJ2-7): KAGVTQTPRYLIKTRGQQVTLSCSPISGHRSVSWYQQTPGQGLQFLFEYFSETQRNKGNFPGRFSGRQFSNSRSEMNVSTLELGDSALYLCASSLVSGLNYEQYFGPGTRLTVT.

On this clone itself: The read ends 3 residues before the CDR3 terminus; that terminus is restored from the germline J gene. J is TRBJ2-2 and V is TRBV29-1, with TRBD1 matching over 10 bases. The ends lost 4 bases at V and 4 bases at J; junction bases unmatched: 9. The CDR3 extends over 16 amino acids. Per the germline V gene, CDR1 is SQVTM and CDR2 is ANQGSEA. Partial CDR3 DNA: TGCAGCGTTGCTGGCCGGGACAGGGGTGGCACCGGGGAG. Its protein product is CSVAGRDRGGTGE. The entire CDR3 sequence reads CSVAGRDRGGTGELFF.